Presented here are 13 T cell receptor beta chains from one specimen sequenced in a study of blood T cell repertoires in COVID-19. Only in-frame clones appear in the TCRdb table, and some are missing; sequencing was by immunoSEQ multiplex PCR. The data hold some 150,000 clones, with around 84% observed a single time. What was sequenced was peripheral blood. These receptor sequences come from a human donor in a cohort sampled during active COVID-19.

The rearrangement links TRBV19 to TRBJ1-3; 9 bases fit TRBD1. V shed 10 bases and J 3 bases; nucleotides not matched to a gene: 7. The germline V gene encodes CDR1 LNHDA and CDR2 SQIVND (reference sequence). The CDR3 totals 14 residues. As DNA, the CDR3 is TGTGCCACCACACCGGGACAGGGTGGAAACACCATATATTTT. This translates into CATTPGQGGNTIYF.

CDR3 coding DNA: TGTGCCAGCAGTTTAACCGAGACAAATGAGCAGTTCTTC. It encodes CASSLTETNEQFF. The rearrangement joins TRBV27 to TRBJ2-1, with D hard to call. This CDR3 has 13 residues. V lost 2 bases and J 7 bases, leaving 9 bases between the germline ends. Germline CDR1 is MNHEY and CDR2 is SMNVEV (reference sequence).

The J gene is TRBJ2-1, the V gene TRBV2, with D perhaps TRBD1 (6 bases). Germline-derived CDR1 and CDR2 are SNHLY and FYNNEI. Trimming took 8 bases from V and 2 from J, leaving 10 bases between them. The CDR3 covers 13 residues. The CDR3: CASQQGAYNEQFF. In nucleotides, the CDR3 is TGTGCCAGCCAACAGGGCGCCTACAATGAGCAGTTCTTC.

This clone was counted a single time. The chain recombines TRBV18 with TRBJ2-3; 7 nucleotides agree with TRBD1. The CDR3 contains 14 residues. Germline V gene sequence: CDR1 KGHSH, CDR2 LQKENI. V dropped 1 base and J dropped 4; count of bases not matched to a gene: 2. The CDR3 DNA sequence: TGTGCCAGCTCACCACAGGGGGCGTCAGATACGCAGTATTTT. Translated, it gives CASSPQGASDTQYF.

This clone was seen only a few times. The chain uses TRBV7-2 and TRBJ2-3; TRBD2 agrees at 8 bases. V trimming: 4 bases; J trimming: 4 bases; junction bases outside the gene matches: 16. Germline CDR1 is SGHTA and CDR2 is FQGNSA. This CDR3 is 18 amino acids long. The CDR3 is CASSSHPGLVAVPDTQYF. In nucleotides, the CDR3 is TGTGCCAGCAGCTCTCATCCGGGACTAGTGGCCGTGCCAGATACGCAGTATTTT. The variable domain in full, with the rest retrieved from reference TRBV7-2 and TRBJ2-3, is GAGVSQSPSNKVTEKGKDVELRCDPISGHTALYWYRQSLGQGLEFLIYFQGNSAPDKSGLPSDRFSAERTGGSVSTLTIQRTQQEDSAVYLCASSSHPGLVAVPDTQYFGPGTRLTVL.

V is TRBV29-1 and J is TRBJ2-2, with 9 bases matching TRBD2. V trimming: 2 bases; J trimming: 5 bases; junction bases outside the gene matches: 6. The germline V gene encodes CDR1 SQVTM and CDR2 ANQGSEA. CDR3 length: 15 amino acids. CDR3 bases: TGCAGCGTTGAAAGGCTAGCGGGGTTTACCGGGGAGCTGTTTTTT. Translation: CSVERLAGFTGELFF.

The V call is TRBV2, the J call TRBJ1-5, with D unresolved. Looked up from germline, CDR1 is SNHLY and CDR2 is FYNNEI. The V and J ends lost 3 bases and 6 bases respectively, with 15 bases between them. This CDR3 contains 15 residues. The DNA for the CDR3 is TGTGCCAGCAGTGACGAGGAGGCAGGTGGTCAGCCCCAGCATTTT. This translates into CASSDEEAGGQPQHF.

The V and J genes are TRBV5-1 and TRBJ2-1, with D possibly matching TRBD1 (6 bases). Deletions cut 0 bases from V and 3 bases from J, with 7 bases between. Germline V gene lookup returns CDR1 SGHRS and CDR2 YFSETQ. The CDR3 sequence is 14 residues long. Here the CDR3 reads CASSLGTDYNEQFF. Written as DNA, the CDR3 is TGCGCCAGCAGCTTGGGGACAGACTACAATGAGCAGTTCTTC.

The rearrangement uses TRBV18 and TRBJ2-3, with TRBD2 identical over 14 bases. Germline V gene data show CDR1 as KGHSH and CDR2 as LQKENI. J gave up 2 bases and V 0 bases, and 4 bases lay outside the gene matches. The CDR3 has 18 residues. The CDR3: CASSPPRTSGGTTDTQYF. CDR3 DNA sequence: TGTGCCAGCTCACCACCCCGGACTAGCGGGGGGACCACAGATACGCAGTATTTT.

V and J are TRBV5-1 and TRBJ2-5, with D tentatively TRBD1 (5 bases). CDR3 length equals 13 residues. The V end was cut by 7 bases, the J end by 1 base, with 11 bases between. Germline CDR1 is SGHRS and CDR2 is YFSETQ. This CDR3 is CASARGSQETQYF. In DNA form, the CDR3 reads TGCGCCAGCGCTAGGGGCAGCCAAGAGACCCAGTACTTC.

The V and J genes are TRBV30 and TRBJ2-6, with D possibly TRBD2 on 5 matching bases. Germline V gives CDR1 GTSNPN, CDR2 SVGIG (reference sequence). CDR3 length: 15 amino acids. Trimming took off 0 bases at V and 2 bases at J, with 8 bases between the two ends. The DNA for the CDR3 is TGTGCCTGGAGTGTATCGAGGGCTGGGGCCAACGTCCTGACTTTC. Encoded protein: CAWSVSRAGANVLTF.

J is TRBJ2-6 and V is TRBV7-9, with 8 bases matching TRBD1. Trimming at V came to 4 bases and at J to 0 bases, leaving 2 bases not matched to a gene. In germline, CDR1 is SEHNR, CDR2 FQNEAQ (reference sequence). The CDR3 runs to 16 residues. The CDR3 is CASSSGQGSGANVLTF. The CDR3 DNA sequence: TGTGCCAGCAGCTCTGGACAGGGCTCTGGGGCCAACGTCCTGACTTTC.

This rearrangement joins TRBV30 to TRBJ1-2; D unresolved. The CDR3 loop spans 12 amino acids. V was cut by 1 base and J by 9 bases, with 12 bases left in between. Germline V gene lookup returns CDR1 GTSNPN and CDR2 SVGIG (reference sequence). In DNA, the CDR3 is TGTGCCTGGAGTGCCGTAGATGGGCGCTACACCTTC. Translated, it gives CAWSAVDGRYTF. Looking up the rest from reference TRBV30 and TRBJ1-2 gives the full variable domain: SQTIHQWPATLVQPVGSPLSLECTVEGTSNPNLYWYRQAAGRGLQLLFYSVGIGQISSEVPQNLSASRPQDRQFILSSKKLLLSDSGFYLCAWSAVDGRYTFGSGTRLTVV.